A selection of T cell receptor beta chains follows, all from one sample in a study of Graves' ophthalmopathy and Graves' hyperthyroidism. MiXCR, applied by TCRdb to the multiplex PCR reads, yields one record per CDR3 protein. Found here are over 450,000 distinct CDR3 sequences, over 13% of them singletons; the top ten hold 9.8%. Material for sequencing was blood. These receptors were collected from a woman aged 25 to 39 with Graves' ophthalmopathy. CDR3s include the opening cysteine and the closing phenylalanine or tryptophan. The order of the fields is clone size, D gene, J gene, V gene, CDR3 protein, CDR3 DNA. D genes are given only for firm matches. The size of a clone is reported for some rows only, either as once, few or many, or as a class for expanded clones.

clone size: many
D gene: -
J gene: TRBJ1-2
V gene: TRBV13
CDR3 protein: CASSPRMSDRYGYTF
CDR3 DNA: TGTGCCAGCAGCCCAAGGATGTCGGACAGATATGGCTACACCTTC

clone size: many
D gene: TRBD2
J gene: TRBJ2-7
V gene: TRBV25-1
CDR3 protein: CASSEWSRGDHSYEQYF
CDR3 DNA: TGTGCCAGCAGTGAATGGAGCCGGGGGGATCACTCCTACGAGCAGTACTTC

clone size: many
D gene: -
J gene: TRBJ2-7
V gene: TRBV12-3/TRBV12-4
CDR3 protein: CASSAYYEQYF
CDR3 DNA: TGTGCCAGCAGTGCGTACTACGAGCAGTACTTC

clone size: many
D gene: -
J gene: TRBJ2-5
V gene: TRBV13
CDR3 protein: CASSIGLSGATQYF
CDR3 DNA: TGTGCCAGCAGCATCGGACTTTCGGGCGCGACCCAGTACTTC

clone size: -
D gene: TRBD2
J gene: TRBJ2-5
V gene: TRBV30
CDR3 protein: CAWSRLGGVGETQYF
CDR3 DNA: TGTGCCTGGAGCCGCCTCGGGGGGGTCGGGGAGACCCAGTACTTC

clone size: many
D gene: -
J gene: TRBJ2-7
V gene: TRBV6-2/TRBV6-3
CDR3 protein: CASSYSRTDTYEQYF
CDR3 DNA: TGTGCCAGCAGTTACTCTCGGACGGATACCTACGAGCAGTACTTC

clone size: many
D gene: TRBD1
J gene: TRBJ1-1
V gene: TRBV12-3/TRBV12-4
CDR3 protein: CASSQGQGNTEAFF
CDR3 DNA: TGTGCCAGCAGTCAAGGACAGGGGAACACTGAAGCTTTCTTT

clone size: many
D gene: TRBD1
J gene: TRBJ1-2
V gene: TRBV11-2
CDR3 protein: CASSPTRDRVGNGF
CDR3 DNA: TGTGCCAGCAGCCCGACCCGGGACAGGGTTGGAAATGGGTTC

clone size: many
D gene: -
J gene: TRBJ1-1
V gene: TRBV19
CDR3 protein: CASSMPGTGNTEAFF
CDR3 DNA: TGTGCCAGTAGTATGCCCGGGACGGGGAACACTGAAGCTTTCTTT

clone size: many
D gene: -
J gene: TRBJ1-1
V gene: TRBV6-5
CDR3 protein: CASSYSLGANTEAFF
CDR3 DNA: TGTGCCAGCAGTTACTCGTTGGGAGCTAACACTGAAGCTTTCTTT

clone size: -
D gene: -
J gene: TRBJ2-5
V gene: TRBV7-3
CDR3 protein: CASSLSGTRGETQYF
CDR3 DNA: TGTGCCAGCAGCTTATCGGGGACTCGGGGGGAGACCCAGTACTTC

clone size: many
D gene: -
J gene: TRBJ1-1
V gene: TRBV24-1
CDR3 protein: CATSDLERVVQAMNTEAFF
CDR3 DNA: TGTGCCACCAGTGATTTGGAAAGGGTCGTCCAGGCAATGAACACTGAAGCTTTCTTT

clone size: -
D gene: -
J gene: TRBJ1-1
V gene: TRBV6-1
CDR3 protein: CASSRLGLNTEAFF
CDR3 DNA: TGTGCCAGCTCAAGACTGGGGCTGAACACTGAAGCTTTCTTT

clone size: many
D gene: -
J gene: TRBJ2-5
V gene: TRBV19
CDR3 protein: CASSRLPSQETQYF
CDR3 DNA: TGTGCCAGTAGTAGGTTGCCATCTCAAGAGACCCAGTACTTC

clone size: many
D gene: TRBD2
J gene: TRBJ2-5
V gene: TRBV19
CDR3 protein: CAASRTSGRFTETQYF
CDR3 DNA: TGTGCCGCTTCCCGAACTAGCGGGAGGTTCACAGAGACCCAGTACTTC

clone size: many
D gene: -
J gene: TRBJ1-6
V gene: TRBV6-1
CDR3 protein: CASSYAGDSPLHF
CDR3 DNA: TGTGCCAGCAGTTATGCAGGGGACTCACCCCTCCACTTT

clone size: few
D gene: TRBD1
J gene: TRBJ2-2
V gene: TRBV7-7
CDR3 protein: CASSPGTGVDTGELFF
CDR3 DNA: TGTGCTAGCAGCCCCGGGACAGGGGTTGACACCGGGGAGCTGTTTTTT

clone size: many
D gene: TRBD1
J gene: TRBJ1-6
V gene: TRBV12-3/TRBV12-4
CDR3 protein: CASSPMGQTNSPLHF
CDR3 DNA: TGTGCCAGCAGCCCGATGGGACAGACCAATTCACCCCTCCACTTT

clone size: many
D gene: -
J gene: TRBJ1-5
V gene: TRBV20-1
CDR3 protein: CSAREVGSSNQPQHF
CDR3 DNA: TGCAGTGCTAGGGAGGTAGGGAGTAGCAATCAGCCCCAGCATTTT

clone size: many
D gene: -
J gene: TRBJ2-7
V gene: TRBV24-1
CDR3 protein: CATSDLGSTKQYF
CDR3 DNA: TGTGCCACCAGTGATTTAGGGTCTACGAAGCAGTACTTC